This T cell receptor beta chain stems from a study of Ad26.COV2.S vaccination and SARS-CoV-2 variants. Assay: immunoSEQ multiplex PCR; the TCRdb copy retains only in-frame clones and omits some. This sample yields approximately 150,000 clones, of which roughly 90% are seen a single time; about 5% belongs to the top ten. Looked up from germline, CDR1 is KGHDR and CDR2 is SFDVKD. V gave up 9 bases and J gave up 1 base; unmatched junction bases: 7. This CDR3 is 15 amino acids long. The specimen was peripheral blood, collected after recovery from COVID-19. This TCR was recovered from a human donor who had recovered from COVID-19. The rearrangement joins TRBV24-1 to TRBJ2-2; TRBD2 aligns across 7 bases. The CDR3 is CATENSGGNTGELFF. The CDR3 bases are TGTGCCACCGAAAATTCGGGGGGGAACACCGGGGAGCTGTTTTTT.